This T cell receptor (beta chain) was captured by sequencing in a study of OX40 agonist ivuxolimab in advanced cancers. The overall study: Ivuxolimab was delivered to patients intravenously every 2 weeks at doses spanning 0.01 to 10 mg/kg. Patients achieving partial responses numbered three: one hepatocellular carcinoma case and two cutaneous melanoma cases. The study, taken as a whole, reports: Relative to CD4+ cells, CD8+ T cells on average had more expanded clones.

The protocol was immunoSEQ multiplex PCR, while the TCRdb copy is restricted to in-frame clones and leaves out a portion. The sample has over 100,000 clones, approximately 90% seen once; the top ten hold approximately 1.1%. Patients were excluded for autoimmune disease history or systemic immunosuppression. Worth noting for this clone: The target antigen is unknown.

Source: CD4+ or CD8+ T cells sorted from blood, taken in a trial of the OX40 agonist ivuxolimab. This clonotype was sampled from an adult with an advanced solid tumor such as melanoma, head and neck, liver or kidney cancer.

CDR3 sequence: CASSYLGQGAGQPQHF. CDR3 bases: TGTGCCAGCAGTTACCTGGGACAGGGGGCTGGACAGCCCCAGCATTTT. This sequence joins TRBV6-6 and TRBJ1-5; 12 nucleotides agree with TRBD1. Germline CDR1 MNHNY, CDR2 SVGAGI (reference sequence). V dropped 2 bases and J dropped 7; count of bases not matched to a gene: 6. The CDR3 is 16 amino acids.